The 16 T cell receptor beta chains below all came from one sample that was sequenced in a study of CD8 T cells in Susac syndrome. RNA was extracted with the RNeasy kit, and a quantity of roughly 0.5 to 1 ug was reverse transcribed using random hexamers. TCRdb processed the immunoSEQ multiplex PCR reads anew with MiXCR; each CDR3 protein has one entry. This sample carries 100,000 to 150,000 distinct CDR3 sequences, 90% to 95% of them seen once, and the ten largest clones take roughly 0.3%. Sequencing was carried out using CD8+ T cells from PBMCs. These receptors were obtained from a human donor with multiple sclerosis.

V gene TRBV11-2 combines with J gene TRBJ2-5, with D maybe TRBD1 (6 bases). The CDR3 covers 13 residues. Trimming cost V 5 bases and J 3 bases, with 10 bases left between them. Germline CDR1 reads SGHAT; CDR2 reads FQNNGV. The CDR3 sequence is CASSRTVEETQYF. The CDR3, as DNA: TGTGCCAGCAGCCGGACAGTTGAAGAGACCCAGTACTTC. Together with reference TRBV11-2 and TRBJ2-5, the CDR3 gives the full variable domain: EAGVAQSPRYKIIEKRQSVAFWCNPISGHATLYWYQQILGQGPKLLIQFQNNGVVDDSQLPKDRFSAERLKGVDSTLKIQPAKLEDSAVYLCASSRTVEETQYFGPGTRLLVL.

This chain uses TRBV7-9 with TRBJ1-2; 10 nucleotides agree with TRBD1. This CDR3 spans 14 amino acids. From germline, CDR1 is SEHNR and CDR2 FQNEAQ (reference sequence). V was pared by 5 bases and J by 8 bases, with 8 bases of the junction left unmatched. The DNA of the CDR3 is TGTGCCAGCAGCCGCCGGGACAGGGGAGACGGCTACACCTTC. This encodes CASSRRDRGDGYTF.

The genes are TRBV27 and TRBJ2-3, with 9 bases identical to TRBD2. The length of the CDR3 is 16 residues. J was trimmed by 6 bases and V by 0 bases; bases with no gene match: 7. The germline CDR1 and CDR2 sequences are MNHEY and SMNVEV (reference sequence). The CDR3 here is CASSLSEREAGDTQYF. The CDR3 DNA is TGTGCCAGCAGTTTATCTGAGCGGGAGGCGGGGGATACGCAGTATTTT.

The V gene is TRBV14, the J gene TRBJ1-2; 9 positions agree with TRBD1. The V gene's germline CDR1 is SGHDN and CDR2 FVKESK. Trimming removed 0 bases from V and 1 base from J; junction bases left unmatched: 6. This CDR3 spans 17 amino acids. In DNA form, the CDR3 reads TGTGCCAGCAGCCAAGAAGACGGGGACAGGGTTAACTATGGCTACACCTTC. It translates to CASSQEDGDRVNYGYTF.

The chain joins TRBV4-1 to TRBJ2-5; 9 bases line up with TRBD2. This CDR3 contains 18 residues. J lost 0 bases, V lost 4 bases, and 12 bases had no gene match. Germline lookup yields CDR1 MGHRA and CDR2 YSYEKL. The CDR3 sequence is CASSPWLGASGDQETQYF. The CDR3 DNA reads as TGCGCCAGCAGCCCTTGGTTAGGGGCTAGCGGGGACCAAGAGACCCAGTACTTC.

The chain couples TRBV4-2 to TRBJ1-5, with D hard to call. The CDR3 sequence is 16 residues long. The germline V and J ends were trimmed by 0 bases and 3 bases, with 12 bases remaining between them. Germline V lookup: CDR1 LGHNA, CDR2 YNFKEQ. CDR3 bases: TGTGCCAGCAGCCAAGATCTGCCAATTATCAATCAGCCCCAGCATTTT. Its protein is CASSQDLPIINQPQHF.

The chain couples TRBV4-2 to TRBJ2-1, with 13 bases lining up with TRBD2. CDR1 is LGHNA and CDR2 is YNFKEQ in the germline V gene. The trim removed 4 bases at V and 6 bases at J, leaving 3 bases unmatched. The CDR3 is made up of 15 amino acids. This CDR3 is CASSPLAGGFNEQFF. Written as DNA, the CDR3 is TGTGCCAGCAGCCCACTAGCGGGGGGGTTCAATGAGCAGTTCTTC.

The rearrangement uses TRBV4-1 and TRBJ2-1, with TRBD1 identical over 8 bases. The CDR3 length is 16 residues. V dropped 6 bases and J dropped 2; count of bases not matched to a gene: 9. Germline CDR1 is MGHRA and CDR2 is YSYEKL. The CDR3 region has the DNA TGCGCCAGCAGTCTAACCGGACAGGGCACCTACAATGAGCAGTTCTTC. It specifies CASSLTGQGTYNEQFF.

The chain is built from TRBV24-1 and TRBJ2-1, with 7 bases matching TRBD1. The J segment lost 2 bases and the V segment lost 3 bases, leaving 6 bases of the junction unmatched. Looked up from germline, CDR1 is KGHDR and CDR2 is SFDVKD. The CDR3 is 16 residues long. The CDR3 DNA sequence: TGTGCCACCAGTGATATGGGGACAGCACCCTACAATGAGCAGTTCTTC. Amino acid sequence: CATSDMGTAPYNEQFF.

The V and J genes are TRBV7-2 and TRBJ2-2; unclear D gene. CDR3 length: 14 amino acids. V gave up 3 bases and J gave up 3 bases, with 8 bases separating them. Germline values: CDR1 SGHTA, CDR2 FQGNSA. CDR3 amino acids: CASSFTADTGELFF. The CDR3 DNA reads as TGTGCCAGCAGCTTTACAGCAGACACCGGGGAGCTGTTTTTT.

CDR3 sequence reads: CSVNSNEQFF. CDR3 bases: TGCAGCGTAAACAGTAATGAGCAGTTCTTC. The chain has TRBV29-1 and TRBJ2-1, with D hard to call. Trimming stripped 6 bases from V and 7 bases from J, with 7 bases between. The CDR3 is 10 residues long. Germline CDR1 and CDR2: SQVTM and ANQGSEA.

V is TRBV4-1 and J is TRBJ2-1, with D maybe TRBD2 (6 bases). With 0 bases removed from V and 4 bases from J, the gap between germline ends came to 19 bases. The CDR3 runs to 18 residues. CDR1 and CDR2 from the germline V gene are MGHRA and YSYEKL. Here the CDR3 DNA reads TGCGCCAGCAGCCAAGATATTAGGATCGGAGGGGCATACAATGAGCAGTTCTTC. It specifies CASSQDIRIGGAYNEQFF.

V and J are TRBV5-1 and TRBJ1-1; D ambiguous. Germline V gives CDR1 SGHRS, CDR2 YFSETQ. The CDR3 extends over 11 amino acids. V lost 4 bases to trimming and J lost 8 bases, with 9 bases between them. DNA for the CDR3: TGCGCCAGCAGCATGAGGGCAGAAGCTTTCTTT. Translation gives CASSMRAEAFF. The complete variable domain, with remaining parts taken from reference TRBV5-1 and TRBJ1-1, reads KAGVTQTPRYLIKTRGQQVTLSCSPISGHRSVSWYQQTPGQGLQFLFEYFSETQRNKGNFPGRFSGRQFSNSRSEMNVSTLELGDSALYLCASSMRAEAFFGQGTRLTVV.

The rearrangement uses TRBV28 and TRBJ1-6; TRBD1 might be the D (6 bases). Between the trimmed V and J ends, which lost 3 bases and 7 bases, there was a span of 13 bases. Germline V lookup: CDR1 MDHEN, CDR2 SYDVKM. The CDR3 is 15 amino acids. The DNA for the CDR3 is TGTGCCAGCAGTTTTACGAGGGGGACGAATTCACCCCTCCACTTT. The encoded protein is CASSFTRGTNSPLHF.

This clonotype has a handful of counts. V usage is TRBV24-1 and J usage is TRBJ1-1; D may be TRBD1 (5 bases). CDR3 length: 13 amino acids. Germline CDR1 KGHDR, CDR2 SFDVKD. Trimming shortened V by 5 bases and J by 4 bases, and 10 bases separated the two germline ends. The CDR3 reads CATSVGRGTEAFF. CDR3 in DNA: TGTGCCACCAGTGTGGGACGCGGCACTGAAGCTTTCTTT.

J is TRBJ2-7 and V is TRBV7-9; D call uncertain. Trimming shortened V by 1 base and J by 2 bases, and 6 bases separated the two germline ends. The CDR3 covers 13 residues. Germline V CDR1 and CDR2: SEHNR, FQNEAQ (reference sequence). Here the CDR3 DNA reads TGTGCCAGCAGCTTAGACCCTACCTACGAGCAGTACTTC. Its protein product is CASSLDPTYEQYF.